The 26 T cell receptor beta chains reported below all come from one sample, sequenced in a study of blood T cell repertoires in COVID-19. Sequencing was performed with immunoSEQ multiplex PCR; in TCRdb, only in-frame clones are kept and a portion is missing. The sample yields 300,000 to 450,000 clones, approximately 90% seen once. Material: PBMCs or T cells enriched from blood (not recorded which). The receptors were gathered from a woman aged 18 to 35 who had recovered from COVID-19.

This rearrangement joins TRBV29-1 to TRBJ1-1; D unclear. Per the germline V gene, CDR1 is SQVTM and CDR2 is ANQGSEA. This CDR3 is built from 13 residues. V shed 3 bases and J shed 3 bases, with 11 bases lying between them. The chain's CDR3 is CSVEDSGDTEAFF. Written as DNA, the CDR3 is TGCAGCGTTGAGGACTCCGGGGACACTGAAGCTTTCTTT.

This clone appeared once. The V gene is TRBV11-1, the J gene TRBJ1-2; D uncertain. V lost 5 bases and J 0 bases, leaving 4 bases between the germline ends. Germline CDR1 SGHAT, CDR2 FQDESV (reference sequence). The CDR3 totals 12 residues. The CDR3 spells CASSRANYGYTF. DNA of the CDR3: TGTGCCAGCAGCCGAGCTAACTATGGCTACACCTTC.

This clone occurred a few times. The chain combines TRBV28 with TRBJ1-3; the D is unclear. The length of the CDR3 is 14 residues. Per germline, CDR1 MDHEN and CDR2 SYDVKM. V was clipped by 3 bases and J by 0 bases, with 6 bases between them. The CDR3 DNA is TGTGCCAGCAGTTTGGGCAGCTCTGGAAACACCATATATTTT. Protein: CASSLGSSGNTIYF.

This clone was recorded once. The chain combines TRBV5-1 with TRBJ2-2; 9 bases match TRBD2. The CDR3 covers 16 residues. The ends lost 0 bases at V and 6 bases at J; junction bases unmatched: 6. Germline CDR1 SGHRS, CDR2 YFSETQ. In DNA, the CDR3 is TGCGCCAGCAGCTTGGTGGCGGGGGGGCCATCCGGGGAGCTGTTTTTT. Its protein is CASSLVAGGPSGELFF.

The CDR3 DNA is TGTGCCAGCAGTTACTCCCCTACAGAGATGAACACTGAAGCTTTCTTT. Translation gives CASSYSPTEMNTEAFF. V gene TRBV6-5 combines with J gene TRBJ1-1; D not resolved. This CDR3 is 16 amino acids long. From germline, CDR1 is MNHEY and CDR2 SVGAGI. The ends were cut back, 0 bases at V and 0 bases at J, with 11 bases in the middle.

The sample holds a few counts of this clone. V usage is TRBV6-4 and J usage is TRBJ2-1, with a weak D call TRBD1 (5 bases). The CDR3 length is 15 residues. V lost 3 bases, J lost 4 bases, and 13 bases lay in between. Germline V lookup: CDR1 MRHNA, CDR2 SNTAGT. The CDR3 DNA reads TGTGCCAGCAGTGAGGGTACAGGTACATACAATGAGCAGTTCTTC. Its translation: CASSEGTGTYNEQFF.

This clone appeared many times. The chain joins TRBV5-4 to TRBJ2-5; the match to TRBD1 covers 7 bases. There are 15 residues in the CDR3. The V gene end was trimmed by 1 base and the J gene end by 1 base; junction bases not matched to a gene: 4. Germline loops: CDR1 SGHNT, CDR2 YYREEE (reference sequence). The CDR3 DNA reads as TGTGCCAGCAGCTTGAGGGCAGGGGGCCAAGAGACCCAGTACTTC. It translates to CASSLRAGGQETQYF.

This rearrangement joins TRBV5-1 to TRBJ1-1; D uncertain. V gave up 0 bases and J gave up 0 bases, with 12 bases separating them. The CDR3 consists of 16 residues. Germline V gene lookup returns CDR1 SGHRS and CDR2 YFSETQ. The CDR3 sequence is CASSLGWESVNTEAFF. In DNA form, the CDR3 reads TGCGCCAGCAGCTTGGGATGGGAGTCGGTGAACACTGAAGCTTTCTTT.

The genes are TRBV14 and TRBJ1-4, with 7 nucleotides matching TRBD1. V was pared by 3 bases and J by 5 bases, with 6 bases of the junction left unmatched. CDR3 length equals 15 residues. In germline, CDR1 is SGHDN, CDR2 FVKESK. The DNA of the CDR3 is TGTGCCAGCAGCCAGTGGACAGGATCCAATGAAAAACTGTTTTTT. Translating it yields CASSQWTGSNEKLFF.

The V gene is TRBV6-1, the J gene TRBJ1-1; 7 positions agree with TRBD1. Germline CDR1 MNHNS, CDR2 SASEGT. V trimming: 1 base; J trimming: 11 bases; junction bases outside the gene matches: 7. The CDR3 runs 13 residues. The CDR3 bases are TGTGCCAGCAGTGAAGAAGTCAGGGGGGCTGCTTTCTTT. Its protein is CASSEEVRGAAFF.

The chain employs TRBV28 and TRBJ2-7, with 8 bases fitting TRBD1. The CDR3 is made up of 14 amino acids. Germline V CDR1 and CDR2: MDHEN, SYDVKM. V shed 3 bases and J 2 bases; nucleotides not matched to a gene: 3. The DNA for the CDR3 is TGTGCCAGCAGTTTCTCCAGGGGGCCCTACGAGCAGTACTTC. Translating gives CASSFSRGPYEQYF.

The genes are TRBV6-5 and TRBJ1-2; 10 bases map to TRBD1. Germline loops: CDR1 MNHEY, CDR2 SVGAGI. Losses at the gene ends were 6 bases for V and 4 bases for J; bases not matched to a gene: 5. The CDR3 length is 14 residues. The CDR3 bases are TGTGCCAGCAGCAGGACAGGGGGGACCTATGGCTACACCTTC. Its protein product is CASSRTGGTYGYTF.

This clone was seen only a few times. The chain joins TRBV4-1 to TRBJ2-3; the match to TRBD2 covers 8 bases. Per germline, CDR1 MGHRA and CDR2 YSYEKL. Losses at the gene ends were 4 bases for V and 4 bases for J; bases not matched to a gene: 13. CDR3 length equals 17 residues. The CDR3 reads CASSLLNGGVEADTQYF. The CDR3 DNA reads TGCGCCAGCAGCCTCCTAAACGGGGGGGTCGAGGCAGATACGCAGTATTTT.

The J gene is TRBJ1-1, the V gene TRBV28; 10 positions match TRBD1. V lost 5 bases and J lost 4; bases outside the gene matches: 7. This CDR3 contains 15 residues. CDR1 is MDHEN, CDR2 SYDVKM, per germline. The CDR3 coding sequence is TGTGCCAGCAGTCCACCGGGACAGGGGATCACTGAAGCTTTCTTT. Amino acids: CASSPPGQGITEAFF. The variable domain in full, completed from reference TRBV28 and TRBJ1-1, reads DVKVTQSSRYLVKRTGEKVFLECVQDMDHENMFWYRQDPGLGLRLIYFSYDVKMKEKGDIPEGYSVSREKKERFSLILESASTNQTSMYLCASSPPGQGITEAFFGQGTRLTVV.

The chain couples TRBV9 to TRBJ2-7; the D gene is possibly TRBD2 (6 bases). V was pared by 5 bases and J by 6 bases, with 18 bases between. The germline V gene has CDR1 SGDLS and CDR2 YYNGEE. There are 14 residues in the CDR3. As DNA, the CDR3 is TGTGCCAGCAGTACCTCCGGGACTTTGGGCGAGCAGTACTTC. It is translated as CASSTSGTLGEQYF.

The CDR3 bases are TGCGCCAGCAGCTTGCCATCACCTTATAATTCCGGGACAGAAAGGGTGAACTATGGCTACACCTTC. This sequence encodes CASSLPSPYNSGTERVNYGYTF. The chain recombines TRBV5-1 with TRBJ1-2, with 7 nucleotides matching TRBD1. Germline CDR1 and CDR2: SGHRS and YFSETQ. After removal of 1 base from V and 2 bases from J, the junction contained 26 bases not matched to a gene. There are 22 residues in the CDR3.

The table lists this clone with a few counts. J is TRBJ1-2 and V is TRBV5-6; possibly TRBD1 for D (6 bases). With 3 bases removed from V and 2 bases from J, the gap between germline ends came to 8 bases. The CDR3 is 13 residues long. Germline V gene data show CDR1 as SGHDT and CDR2 as YYEEEE. In nucleotides, the CDR3 is TGTGCCAGCAGCTACCAGGGGAACTATGGCTACACCTTC. Translated, it gives CASSYQGNYGYTF.

The rearrangement joins TRBV7-3 to TRBJ2-1, with 8 nucleotides matching TRBD1. V trimming: 5 bases; J trimming: 5 bases; junction bases outside the gene matches: 2. Per the germline V gene, CDR1 is SGHTA and CDR2 is FQGTGA. The CDR3 totals 13 residues. CDR3 coding DNA: TGTGCCAGCAGCATGGACAGGGACAATGAGCAGTTCTTC. Protein product: CASSMDRDNEQFF.

The rearrangement uses TRBV28 and TRBJ2-2; D is possibly TRBD1 (5 bases). CDR3 length: 13 residues. V was pared by 8 bases and J by 3 bases, with 10 bases between. Germline CDR1 is MDHEN and CDR2 is SYDVKM. CDR3 loop: CASLARDTGELFF. CDR3 DNA: TGTGCCAGCTTGGCCAGGGACACCGGGGAGCTGTTTTTT.

V and J are TRBV28 and TRBJ1-2; D is undetermined. The germline V gene encodes CDR1 MDHEN and CDR2 SYDVKM. This CDR3 has 13 residues. The V end lost 5 bases, the J end lost 5 bases, and 12 bases lay between the germline ends. The CDR3 DNA sequence: TGTGCCAGCAGTCAGAGGGCCGGGTATGGCTACACCTTC. Protein: CASSQRAGYGYTF.

The V call is TRBV5-6, the J call TRBJ1-1; TRBD1 is a possible D gene (6 bases). Trimming took off 1 base at V and 6 bases at J, with 10 bases between the two ends. The CDR3 loop spans 13 amino acids. Germline assignment: CDR1 SGHDT and CDR2 YYEEEE. The CDR3 region has the DNA TGTGCCAGCAGCTTGAGGGGGATCTCTGAAGCTTTCTTT. This sequence encodes CASSLRGISEAFF.

In regard to this clone: Other DNA sequences in this sample translate to the same CDR3. CDR3 sequence reads: CASSEGQGYYEQYF. CDR3 coding DNA: TGTGCCAGCAGTGAGGGACAGGGATACTACGAGCAGTACTTC. The chain couples TRBV2 to TRBJ2-7, with 9 bases matching TRBD1. V lost 3 bases and J lost 3; bases outside the gene matches: 3. The CDR3 is 14 amino acids. Germline assignment: CDR1 SNHLY and CDR2 FYNNEI.

The chain joins TRBV9 to TRBJ2-5; TRBD2 matches at 13 bases. CDR1 and CDR2 (germline): SGDLS, YYNGEE. CDR3 length: 15 residues. The V segment lost 4 bases and the J segment 7 bases; nucleotides outside the gene matches: 7. The CDR3 protein is CASSTGLAGVGTQYF. The CDR3 coding sequence is TGTGCCAGCAGCACAGGACTAGCGGGGGTCGGGACCCAGTACTTC.

The genes are TRBV29-1 and TRBJ1-2; no reliable D call. The CDR3 is 14 amino acids. CDR1 SQVTM and CDR2 ANQGSEA come from the germline V gene. The germline V and J ends were trimmed by 1 base and 0 bases, with 9 bases remaining between them. As DNA, the CDR3 is TGCAGCGTTGAAGCCCGTTTTACTAACTATGGCTACACCTTC. Its translation: CSVEARFTNYGYTF.

The V and J genes are TRBV4-1 and TRBJ2-7, with 9 bases fitting TRBD1. The CDR3 is 17 residues long. V shed 2 bases, J shed 1 base, and the junction held 9 bases outside the gene matches. The germline CDR1 and CDR2 sequences are MGHRA and YSYEKL. The CDR3 reads CASSQSSGQGGSYEQYF. The CDR3 nucleotides are TGCGCCAGCAGCCAATCATCGGGACAGGGTGGATCCTACGAGCAGTACTTC.

The chain uses TRBV30 and TRBJ1-3; D remains ambiguous. V lost 0 bases and J 0 bases, leaving 12 bases between the germline ends. The CDR3 has 16 amino acids. The germline V gene has CDR1 GTSNPN and CDR2 SVGIG (reference sequence). The CDR3 DNA follows: TGTGCCTGGAGTGTAAGAATTGGCTTCTCTGGAAACACCATATATTTT. The encoded protein is CAWSVRIGFSGNTIYF.